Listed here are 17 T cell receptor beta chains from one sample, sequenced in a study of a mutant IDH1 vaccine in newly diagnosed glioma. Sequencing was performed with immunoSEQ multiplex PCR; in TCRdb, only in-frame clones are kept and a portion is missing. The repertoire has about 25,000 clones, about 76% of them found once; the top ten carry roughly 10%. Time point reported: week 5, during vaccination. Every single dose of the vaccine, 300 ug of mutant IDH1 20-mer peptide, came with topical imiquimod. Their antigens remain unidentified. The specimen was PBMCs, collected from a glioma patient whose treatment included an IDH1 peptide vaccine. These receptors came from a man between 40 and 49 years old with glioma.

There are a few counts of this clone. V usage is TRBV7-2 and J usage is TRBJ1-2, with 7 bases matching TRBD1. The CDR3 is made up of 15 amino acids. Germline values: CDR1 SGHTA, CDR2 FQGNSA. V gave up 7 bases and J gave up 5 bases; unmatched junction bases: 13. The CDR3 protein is CASTHDPNRGYGYTF. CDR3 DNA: TGTGCCAGCACACACGACCCCAACAGGGGATATGGCTACACCTTC.

The CDR3 region is CASSDRDRVNSPLHF. The CDR3 coding sequence is TGTGCCAGCAGTGATCGGGACAGGGTTAATTCACCCCTCCACTTT. V usage is TRBV2 and J usage is TRBJ1-6; 9 bases line up with TRBD1. The CDR3 sequence is 15 residues long. Trimming cost V 3 bases and J 6 bases; bases outside gene matches: 3. Germline V CDR1 and CDR2: SNHLY, FYNNEI.

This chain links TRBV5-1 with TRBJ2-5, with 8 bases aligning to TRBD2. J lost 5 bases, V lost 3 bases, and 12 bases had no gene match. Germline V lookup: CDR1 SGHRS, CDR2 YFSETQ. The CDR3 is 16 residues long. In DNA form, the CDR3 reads TGCGCCAGCAGCTCAGGGAAGGGACTAGATCGGGAGACCCAGTACTTC. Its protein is CASSSGKGLDRETQYF.

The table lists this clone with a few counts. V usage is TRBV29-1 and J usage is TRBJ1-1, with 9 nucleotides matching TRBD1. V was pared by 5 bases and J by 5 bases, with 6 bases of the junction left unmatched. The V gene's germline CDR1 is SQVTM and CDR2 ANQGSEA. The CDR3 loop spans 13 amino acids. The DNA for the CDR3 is TGCAGCGTTTGGAGACAGGGGGATACTGAAGCTTTCTTT. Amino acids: CSVWRQGDTEAFF. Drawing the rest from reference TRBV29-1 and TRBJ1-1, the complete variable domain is SAVISQKPSRDICQRGTSLTIQCQVDSQVTMMFWYRQQPGQSLTLIATANQGSEATYESGFVIDKFPISRPNLTFSTLTVSNMSPEDSSIYLCSVWRQGDTEAFFGQGTRLTVV.

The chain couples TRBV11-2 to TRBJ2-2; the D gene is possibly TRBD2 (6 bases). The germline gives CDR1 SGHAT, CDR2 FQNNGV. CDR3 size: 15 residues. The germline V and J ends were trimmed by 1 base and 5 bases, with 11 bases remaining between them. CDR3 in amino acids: CASSLVGGYTGELFF. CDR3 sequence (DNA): TGTGCCAGCAGCTTAGTAGGAGGGTATACCGGGGAGCTGTTTTTT.

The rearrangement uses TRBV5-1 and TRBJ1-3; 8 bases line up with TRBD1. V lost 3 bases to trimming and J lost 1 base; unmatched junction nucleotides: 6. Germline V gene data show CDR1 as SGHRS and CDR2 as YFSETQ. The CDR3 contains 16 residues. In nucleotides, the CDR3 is TGCGCCAGCAGCTGGAAGGACAGGGCGTCTGGAAACACCATATATTTT. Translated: CASSWKDRASGNTIYF.

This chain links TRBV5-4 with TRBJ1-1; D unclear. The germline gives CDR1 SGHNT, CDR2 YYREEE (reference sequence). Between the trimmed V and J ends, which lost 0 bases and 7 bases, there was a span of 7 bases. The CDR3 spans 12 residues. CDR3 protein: CASSLEGSEAFF. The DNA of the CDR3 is TGTGCCAGCAGCTTGGAGGGCAGTGAAGCTTTCTTT.

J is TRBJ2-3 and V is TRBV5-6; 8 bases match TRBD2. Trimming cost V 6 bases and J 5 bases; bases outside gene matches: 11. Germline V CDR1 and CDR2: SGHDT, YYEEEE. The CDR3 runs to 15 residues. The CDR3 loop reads CASNERLAGIDTQYF. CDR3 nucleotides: TGTGCCAGCAACGAACGGTTAGCGGGAATAGATACGCAGTATTTT.

The CDR3 region is CASSGANNNQPQHF. CDR3 nucleotides: TGTGCCAGCAGTGGGGCGAATAACAATCAGCCCCAGCATTTT. The V call is TRBV2, the J call TRBJ1-5; D gene ambiguous. Germline assignment: CDR1 SNHLY and CDR2 FYNNEI. Deletions cut 4 bases from V and 3 bases from J, with 10 bases between. The CDR3 covers 14 residues.

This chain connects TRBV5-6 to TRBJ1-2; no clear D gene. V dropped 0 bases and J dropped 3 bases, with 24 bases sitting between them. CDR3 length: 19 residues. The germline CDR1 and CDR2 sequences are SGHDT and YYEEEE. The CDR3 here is CASSLDFRGRASYDYGYTF. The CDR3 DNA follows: TGTGCCAGCAGCTTGGATTTTAGAGGACGGGCATCTTATGACTATGGCTACACCTTC.

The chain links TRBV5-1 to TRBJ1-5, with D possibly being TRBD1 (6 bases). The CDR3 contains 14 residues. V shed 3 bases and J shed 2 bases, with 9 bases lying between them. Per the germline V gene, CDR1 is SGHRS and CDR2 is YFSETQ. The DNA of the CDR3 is TGCGCCAGCAGCTCAGGGGATGGCAATCAGCCCCAGCATTTT. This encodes CASSSGDGNQPQHF.

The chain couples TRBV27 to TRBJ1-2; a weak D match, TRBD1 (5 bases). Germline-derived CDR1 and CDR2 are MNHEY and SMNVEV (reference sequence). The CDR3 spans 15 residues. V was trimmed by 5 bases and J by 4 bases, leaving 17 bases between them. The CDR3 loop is CASSHGGRSPYGYTF. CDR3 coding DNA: TGTGCCAGCAGTCACGGGGGAAGAAGCCCCTATGGCTACACCTTC.

CDR3 region: CASGQRSGTDTQYF. CDR3 coding DNA: TGTGCCAGCGGCCAGCGGTCGGGCACAGATACGCAGTATTTT. The chain links TRBV9 to TRBJ2-3, with D possibly TRBD2 on 5 matching bases. V was cut by 7 bases and J by 1 base, with 13 bases left in between. CDR3 length: 14 residues. Germline V CDR1 and CDR2: SGDLS, YYNGEE.

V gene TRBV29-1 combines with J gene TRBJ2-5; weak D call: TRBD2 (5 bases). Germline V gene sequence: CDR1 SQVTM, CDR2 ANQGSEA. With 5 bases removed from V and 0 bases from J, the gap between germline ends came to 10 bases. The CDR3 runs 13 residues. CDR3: CSVTDGNQETQYF. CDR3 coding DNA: TGCAGCGTTACGGACGGGAACCAAGAGACCCAGTACTTC.

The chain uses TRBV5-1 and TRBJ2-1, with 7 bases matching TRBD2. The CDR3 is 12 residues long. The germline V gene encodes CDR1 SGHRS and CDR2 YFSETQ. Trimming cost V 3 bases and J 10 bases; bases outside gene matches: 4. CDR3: CASSWTSGEQFF. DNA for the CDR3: TGCGCCAGCAGCTGGACTAGTGGGGAGCAGTTCTTC.

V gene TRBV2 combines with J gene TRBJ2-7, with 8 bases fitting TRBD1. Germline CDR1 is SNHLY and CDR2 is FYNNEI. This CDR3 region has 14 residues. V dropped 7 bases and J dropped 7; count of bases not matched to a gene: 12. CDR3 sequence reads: CASNEETGGREQYF. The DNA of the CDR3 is TGTGCCAGCAACGAGGAAACAGGGGGGAGGGAGCAGTACTTC.

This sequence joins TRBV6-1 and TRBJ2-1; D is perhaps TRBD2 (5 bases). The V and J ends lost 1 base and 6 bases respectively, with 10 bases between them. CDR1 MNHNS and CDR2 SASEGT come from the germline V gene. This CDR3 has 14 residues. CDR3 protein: CASSEDGEGNEQFF. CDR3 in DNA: TGTGCCAGCAGTGAAGACGGAGAGGGCAATGAGCAGTTCTTC.